The source of this T cell receptor beta chain is a study of blood T cell repertoires in COVID-19. Across the whole study: The origin of the acute and convalescent COVID-19 samples was the United States, Italy and Spain. The cDNA or gDNA used as material had been derived from T cells, B-cell-depleted T cells, or PBMCs.

Deletions cut 0 bases from V and 0 bases from J, with 14 bases between. The CDR3 extends over 17 amino acids. Germline values: CDR1 MNHEY, CDR2 SVGEGT. In the authors' methods: Using reference gene primer amplification, nucleated cell counts were estimated. Sequencing was performed with immunoSEQ multiplex PCR; in TCRdb, only in-frame clones are kept and a portion is missing. The DNA gave D and trimming, while V, J and clone size come from that table. The table includes hundreds of thousands of clones, 70% to 90% detected once. Sequenced: peripheral blood. The clonotype comes from a woman in her late teens or twenties who had recovered from COVID-19. The chain combines TRBV6-2 or TRBV6-3 with TRBJ1-2, with D unresolved. The CDR3 DNA follows: TGTGCCAGCAGTTACTCCCAGAGGGAGCTATCTAACTATGGCTACACCTTC. Translation: CASSYSQRELSNYGYTF.